Detailed here is one T cell receptor beta chain. Its target is unknown. These data originate in a study of T cells in narcolepsy. Whole-study findings and limits: Some memory CD4+ repertoires had no autoreactive clone sequences. Blood of same and different patients, but not healthy controls, reportedly held recurring autoreactive clonotypes. Same-patient CSF and blood CD4+ T cell clonotypes included HCRT-specific and TRIB2-specific autoreactive ones.

J was trimmed by 4 bases and V by 4 bases; bases with no gene match: 6. The CDR3 runs 16 residues. The V gene's germline CDR1 is MNHNS and CDR2 SASEGT. Assay: immunoSEQ multiplex PCR; the TCRdb copy retains only in-frame clones and omits some. The sample carries 27,000 or so clones, around three quarters recorded once. The sequenced material came from CD45RA- memory CD4+ T cells from PBMCs. The V gene is TRBV6-1, the J gene TRBJ1-5; 11 bases line up with TRBD1. This clonotype was sampled from a human donor with narcolepsy. The chain's CDR3 is CASSASDRGPNQPQHF. Here the CDR3 DNA reads TGTGCCAGCAGTGCTTCGGACAGGGGGCCGAATCAGCCCCAGCATTTT.